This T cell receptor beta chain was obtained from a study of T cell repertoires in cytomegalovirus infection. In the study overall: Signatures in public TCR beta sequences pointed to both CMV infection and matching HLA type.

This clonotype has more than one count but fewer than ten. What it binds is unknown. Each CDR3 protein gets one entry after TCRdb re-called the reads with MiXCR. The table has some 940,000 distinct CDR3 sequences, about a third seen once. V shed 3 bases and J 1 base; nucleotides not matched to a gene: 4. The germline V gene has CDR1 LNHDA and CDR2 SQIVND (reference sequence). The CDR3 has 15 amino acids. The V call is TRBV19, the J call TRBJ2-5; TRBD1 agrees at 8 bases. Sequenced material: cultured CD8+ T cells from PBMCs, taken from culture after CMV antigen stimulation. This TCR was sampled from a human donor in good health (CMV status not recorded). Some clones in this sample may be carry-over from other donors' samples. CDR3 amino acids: CASSMWTGFQETQYF. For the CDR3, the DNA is TGTGCCAGTAGTATGTGGACAGGGTTCCAAGAGACCCAGTACTTC.